The table lists the clone carrying this TCR beta chain with many counts. Amplification of TCR beta CDR3 regions used RNA as the template. HTBI primers were used for first-round RT-PCR of the TCR CDR3. One entry per CDR3 protein, called by TCRdb with MiXCR from the multiplex PCR reads. The table lists about 600,000 distinct CDR3 sequences, about 14% of them singletons. These data originate in a study of T cells in Graves' hyperthyroidism and ophthalmopathy. V was clipped by 2 bases and J by 3 bases, with 19 bases between them. The CDR3 is 16 residues long. In germline, CDR1 is DFQATT, CDR2 SNEGSKA (reference sequence).

J is TRBJ1-1 and V is TRBV20-1; D might be TRBD1 (5 bases). The specimen sequenced was blood. The receptor comes from a young woman with Graves' ophthalmopathy. CDR3 bases: TGCAGTGCTAGAACGATCCGGGCCTCGGGGCACACTGAAGCTTTCTTT. Protein: CSARTIRASGHTEAFF.